The TCR beta chain described here comes from a study of T-cell reconstitution after alpha-beta-depleted transplantation in children. This clonotype was seen more than once but under ten times. The antigen remains unidentified. V gave up 10 bases and J gave up 5 bases; unmatched junction bases: 12. Per germline, CDR1 WNHNN and CDR2 SYGVQD (reference sequence). CDR3 size: 14 residues. Preparing the TCRbeta library involved the use of unique molecular identifiers. TCRdb re-called the PCR reads through MiXCR, storing one row per CDR3 protein. The sample lists about 47,000 distinct CDR3 sequences, roughly half occurring once. Findings and limits, study-wide: Reportedly, roughly two months post-transplant, alpha-beta T cells arose from several hundred expanded graft clones. Counts and diversity of T cells one year after transplant came mostly from newly produced T cells. Diversity of TCRbeta at day 60 was high in some patients, arising from surviving recipient T cells and thymic progenitors.

This chain links TRBV10-1 with TRBJ2-7, with TRBD1 matching over 9 bases. The receptor was isolated from a boy in the first two years of life with SCID, due to receive a stem cell transplant. Source: peripheral blood, taken before TCRalphabeta/CD19-depleted stem cell transplant. The CDR3 sequence: CATRLLTGGNEQYF. The CDR3 DNA follows: TGCGCCACCCGCCTCTTGACAGGGGGGAACGAGCAGTACTTC.